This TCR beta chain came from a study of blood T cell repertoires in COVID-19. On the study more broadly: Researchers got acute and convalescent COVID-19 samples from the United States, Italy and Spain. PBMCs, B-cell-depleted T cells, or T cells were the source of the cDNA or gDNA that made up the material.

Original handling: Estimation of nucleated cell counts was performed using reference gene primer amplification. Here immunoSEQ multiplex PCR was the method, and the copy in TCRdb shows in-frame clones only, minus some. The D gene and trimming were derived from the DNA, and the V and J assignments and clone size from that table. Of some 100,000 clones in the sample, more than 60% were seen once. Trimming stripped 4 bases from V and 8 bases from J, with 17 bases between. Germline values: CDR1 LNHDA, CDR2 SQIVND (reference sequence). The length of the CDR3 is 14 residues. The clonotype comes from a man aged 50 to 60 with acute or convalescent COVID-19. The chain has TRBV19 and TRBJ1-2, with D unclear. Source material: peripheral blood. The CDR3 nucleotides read TGTGCCAGTAGTAGTCGGGAGTTGGGTCACGGCTACACCTTC. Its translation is CASSSRELGHGYTF.